These 29 T cell receptor beta chains were all obtained from the same sample, sequenced in a study of cytomegalovirus exposure and HLA in healthy donors. PCR was performed using 60 Vbeta and 13 Jbeta primers. Clones were sequenced by immunoSEQ multiplex PCR, and TCRdb holds only the in-frame ones, with some missing. The sample holds 150,000 to 200,000 clones, approximately 81% seen once. Sequenced material: PBMCs. The receptors shown here come from a woman aged 25-40 years in good health and CMV-seropositive.

This clone was seen only once. The chain carries TRBV7-2 and TRBJ2-7; a weak D match, TRBD1 (6 bases). CDR3 length: 15 residues. CDR1 is SGHTA and CDR2 is FQGNSA in the germline V gene. V was pared by 3 bases and J by 3 bases, with 15 bases between. CDR3 sequence (DNA): TGTGCCAGCAGCTTCCGGGACAAGACTCGCTACGAGCAGTACTTC. Protein sequence: CASSFRDKTRYEQYF.

The V call is TRBV5-3, the J call TRBJ1-3; a weak D match, TRBD1 (6 bases). TRBV5-3 is an ORF, and what it does is uncertain. V was cut by 3 bases and J by 0 bases, with 13 bases left in between. CDR3 length: 16 amino acids. DNA for the CDR3: TGTGCCAGAAGCTACAAAGACAGGCTCTCTGGAAACACCATATATTTT. Its translation is CARSYKDRLSGNTIYF.

A few counts support this clone. The V gene is TRBV29-1, the J gene TRBJ1-5; no definite D call. Per germline, CDR1 SQVTM and CDR2 ANQGSEA. Trimming took off 4 bases at V and 1 base at J, with 11 bases between the two ends. The length of the CDR3 is 14 residues. CDR3 loop: CSVVPGGSNQPQHF. CDR3 nucleotide sequence: TGCAGCGTTGTCCCAGGCGGGAGCAATCAGCCCCAGCATTTT.

The rearrangement links TRBV5-1 to TRBJ2-3, with 7 bases aligning to TRBD2. J gave up 1 base and V 3 bases, and 8 bases lay outside the gene matches. Germline V lookup: CDR1 SGHRS, CDR2 YFSETQ. CDR3 size: 16 residues. CDR3 coding DNA: TGCGCCAGCAGCTCACCTTCGGGGGGACGCACAGATACGCAGTATTTT. This codes for CASSSPSGGRTDTQYF.

This clone was seen more than once but under ten times. The V and J genes are TRBV14 and TRBJ1-4; TRBD1 is a possible D gene (5 bases). Germline-derived CDR1 and CDR2 are SGHDN and FVKESK. The CDR3 contains 15 residues. The V end lost 4 bases, the J end lost 8 bases, and 17 bases lay between the germline ends. This CDR3 is CASSLRRGGGEKLFF. As DNA, the CDR3 is TGTGCCAGCAGCCTCAGACGCGGGGGTGGGGAAAAACTGTTTTTT. Together with reference TRBV14 and TRBJ1-4, the CDR3 gives the full variable domain: EAGVTQFPSHSVIEKGQTVTLRCDPISGHDNLYWYRRVMGKEIKFLLHFVKESKQDESGMPNNRFLAERTGGTYSTLKVQPAELEDSGVYFCASSLRRGGGEKLFFGSGTQLSVL.

Concerning this clone: The junction differs from germline at one of its ends, possibly a read error. This sequence joins TRBV2 and TRBJ1-6; TRBD1 aligns across 10 bases. Germline assignment: CDR1 SNHLY and CDR2 FYNNEI. The CDR3 runs 17 residues. The CDR3 spells CASSELGTGVSNSLLHF. Written as DNA, the CDR3 is TGTGCCAGCAGTGAATTGGGGACAGGGGTTAGTAATTCACTCCTCCACTTT.

The chain joins TRBV28 to TRBJ2-7, with no clear D. Germline CDR1 MDHEN, CDR2 SYDVKM. This CDR3 is built from 13 residues. Trimming removed 6 bases from V and 3 bases from J, with 12 bases in between. The chain's CDR3 is CASSRIRVYEQYF. CDR3 nucleotide sequence: TGTGCCAGCAGCCGAATACGAGTCTACGAGCAGTACTTC.

Only a few counts were recorded for this clone. This chain joins TRBV7-9 and TRBJ2-5; 9 nucleotides agree with TRBD1. CDR3 length: 16 residues. The germline gives CDR1 SEHNR, CDR2 FQNEAQ (reference sequence). V shed 6 bases and J 5 bases; nucleotides not matched to a gene: 13. CDR3 protein: CASSGPWDREEETQYF. The DNA for the CDR3 is TGTGCCAGCAGTGGCCCCTGGGACAGGGAAGAGGAGACCCAGTACTTC.

With respect to this clone: Other nucleotide sequences from this sample produce the same CDR3. V is TRBV5-1 and J is TRBJ2-5; no clear D. V was trimmed by 0 bases and J by 5 bases, leaving 5 bases between them. CDR3 length: 12 amino acids. Per the germline V gene, CDR1 is SGHRS and CDR2 is YFSETQ. The chain's CDR3 is CASSLDRETQYF. The DNA for the CDR3 is TGCGCCAGCAGCTTGGATCGTGAGACCCAGTACTTC.

This clone was observed a single time. This chain links TRBV11-3 with TRBJ2-7, with TRBD1 matching 9 bases. Germline V gene sequence: CDR1 SGHNT, CDR2 YENEEA. The length of the CDR3 is 16 residues. The V gene end was trimmed by 5 bases and the J gene end by 2 bases; junction bases not matched to a gene: 10. CDR3: CASSPSSDRGTYEQYF. The CDR3 DNA follows: TGTGCCAGCAGCCCGAGTTCGGACAGGGGCACCTACGAGCAGTACTTC.

The V call is TRBV14, the J call TRBJ2-6; D is undetermined. With 4 bases removed from V and 0 bases from J, the gap between germline ends came to 4 bases. Germline CDR1 is SGHDN and CDR2 is FVKESK. The CDR3 runs to 14 residues. This CDR3 is CASSLSSGANVLTF. CDR3 nucleotides: TGTGCCAGCAGCCTGAGCTCTGGGGCCAACGTCCTGACTTTC.

This clone was seen more than once but under ten times. The CDR3, as DNA: TGCGCCAGCACCTATTACGGGACAGCGATTAGCACAGATACGCAGTATTTT. It is translated as CASTYYGTAISTDTQYF. The chain has TRBV5-1 and TRBJ2-3; 7 bases match TRBD1. Germline lookup yields CDR1 SGHRS and CDR2 YFSETQ. This CDR3 has 17 residues. Unmatched junction bases numbered 13, after V lost 6 bases and J lost 0 bases. Together with reference TRBV5-1 and TRBJ2-3, the CDR3 gives the full variable domain: KAGVTQTPRYLIKTRGQQVTLSCSPISGHRSVSWYQQTPGQGLQFLFEYFSETQRNKGNFPGRFSGRQFSNSRSEMNVSTLELGDSALYLCASTYYGTAISTDTQYFGPGTRLTVL.

The chain is built from TRBV5-4 and TRBJ1-2, with 11 bases aligning to TRBD1. The CDR3 extends over 15 amino acids. The germline V gene has CDR1 SGHNT and CDR2 YYREEE (reference sequence). V trimming: 4 bases; J trimming: 7 bases; junction bases outside the gene matches: 9. The CDR3 region has the DNA TGTGCCAGCAGCACTACGGGACAGGGGGTCCGTGGCTACACCTTC. It is translated as CASSTTGQGVRGYTF.

The J gene is TRBJ1-2, the V gene TRBV6-5; D may be TRBD1 (6 bases). The germline gives CDR1 MNHEY, CDR2 SVGAGI. V was clipped by 0 bases and J by 2 bases, with 10 bases between them. The CDR3 runs 15 residues. The CDR3 DNA reads as TGTGCCAGCAGTTACTCGCCAGGGGTGAACTATGGCTACACCTTC. Its translation: CASSYSPGVNYGYTF.

The chain recombines TRBV5-1 with TRBJ1-2; the match to TRBD1 covers 7 bases. CDR1 is SGHRS and CDR2 is YFSETQ in the germline V gene. This CDR3 region has 14 residues. V lost 1 base and J lost 4; bases outside the gene matches: 4. CDR3 amino acids: CASSLTRGLYGYTF. The CDR3 nucleotides read TGCGCCAGCAGCTTGACGAGGGGGCTCTATGGCTACACCTTC.

As regards this clone: Other DNA sequences in the same sample also yield this CDR3. The chain uses TRBV7-3 and TRBJ1-1, with D possibly TRBD1 on 5 matching bases. Trimming took 3 bases from V and 2 from J, leaving 10 bases between them. Germline V gene sequence: CDR1 SGHTA, CDR2 FQGTGA. CDR3 length: 14 residues. CDR3 loop: CASSLGGGNTEAFF. In nucleotides, the CDR3 is TGTGCCAGCAGCTTGGGGGGAGGAAACACTGAAGCTTTCTTT.

The rearrangement uses TRBV7-3 and TRBJ2-1, with TRBD1 matching over 7 bases. Germline V lookup: CDR1 SGHTA, CDR2 FQGTGA. The CDR3 loop spans 15 amino acids. After removal of 3 bases from V and 0 bases from J, the junction contained 2 bases not matched to a gene. CDR3 nucleotides: TGTGCCAGCAGCTTGGGGGACAGCTCCTACAATGAGCAGTTCTTC. Translated, it gives CASSLGDSSYNEQFF.

The chain couples TRBV19 to TRBJ2-3; no clear D gene. CDR1 LNHDA and CDR2 SQIVND come from the germline V gene (reference sequence). V was cut by 6 bases and J by 6 bases, with 13 bases left in between. The CDR3 length is 13 residues. The chain's CDR3 is CASRGVSRDTQYF. CDR3 nucleotides: TGTGCCAGTAGAGGAGTAAGCCGGGATACGCAGTATTTT. The whole variable domain, remainder taken from reference TRBV19 and TRBJ2-3, is DGGITQSPKYLFRKEGQNVTLSCEQNLNHDAMYWYRQDPGQGLRLIYYSQIVNDFQKGDIAEGYSVSREKKESFPLTVTSAQKNPTAFYLCASRGVSRDTQYFGPGTRLTVL.

The rearrangement links TRBV5-1 to TRBJ2-1; 8 nucleotides match TRBD1. Per the germline V gene, CDR1 is SGHRS and CDR2 is YFSETQ. This CDR3 is built from 14 residues. The V segment lost 3 bases and the J segment 8 bases; nucleotides outside the gene matches: 7. CDR3 in amino acids: CASSWTGNGDEQFF. CDR3 nucleotides: TGCGCCAGCAGCTGGACAGGGAATGGGGATGAGCAGTTCTTC.

The CDR3: CASSPRGRGDEKLFF. CDR3 DNA sequence: TGTGCCAGCAGCCCTAGGGGGAGGGGAGATGAAAAACTGTTTTTT. The rearrangement links TRBV27 to TRBJ1-4; tentatively, D is TRBD1 (6 bases). Per germline, CDR1 MNHEY and CDR2 SMNVEV (reference sequence). The CDR3 runs 15 residues. V shed 6 bases and J shed 6 bases, with 17 bases lying between them. The complete variable domain, with remaining parts taken from reference TRBV27 and TRBJ1-4, reads EAQVTQNPRYLITVTGKKLTVTCSQNMNHEYMSWYRQDPGLGLRQIYYSMNVEVTDKGDVPEGYKVSRKEKRNFPLILESPSPNQTSLYFCASSPRGRGDEKLFFGSGTQLSVL.

This clone was seen a few times. J is TRBJ2-5 and V is TRBV29-1; 11 bases fit TRBD2. Germline V gene lookup returns CDR1 SQVTM and CDR2 ANQGSEA. The CDR3 runs 16 residues. J lost 3 bases, V lost 7 bases, and 13 bases had no gene match. The CDR3 is CSALSGSGGDEETQYF. DNA of the CDR3: TGCAGCGCCCTTTCTGGTAGCGGGGGGGATGAAGAGACCCAGTACTTC.

The rearrangement links TRBV10-3 to TRBJ2-1; 8 positions match TRBD1. The CDR3 contains 14 residues. V gave up 10 bases and J gave up 8 bases; unmatched junction bases: 13. CDR1 is ENHRY and CDR2 is SYGVKD in the germline V gene. The CDR3 is CATMKTQGADEQFF. The CDR3 bases are TGTGCCACCATGAAAACTCAGGGGGCTGATGAGCAGTTCTTC.

The chain employs TRBV7-9 and TRBJ2-2; 8 nucleotides agree with TRBD2. J lost 2 bases, V lost 5 bases, and 7 bases had no gene match. CDR1 SEHNR and CDR2 FQNEAQ come from the germline V gene (reference sequence). This CDR3 contains 16 residues. CDR3 loop: CASSATSGANTGELFF. Here the CDR3 DNA reads TGTGCCAGCAGCGCTACTAGCGGAGCTAACACCGGGGAGCTGTTTTTT.

This chain connects TRBV14 to TRBJ2-5; 12 nucleotides match TRBD2. The J segment lost 3 bases and the V segment lost 6 bases, leaving 14 bases of the junction unmatched. This CDR3 has 18 amino acids. CDR1 SGHDN and CDR2 FVKESK come from the germline V gene. The CDR3 here is CASSSTLAGGPEKETQYF. The CDR3 coding sequence is TGTGCCAGCAGTTCCACCCTAGCGGGGGGGCCCGAGAAAGAGACCCAGTACTTC.

This rearrangement joins TRBV5-6 to TRBJ1-2; 8 positions match TRBD1. CDR3 length: 13 residues. The V gene end was trimmed by 5 bases and the J gene end by 8 bases; junction bases not matched to a gene: 8. Germline-derived CDR1 and CDR2 are SGHDT and YYEEEE. The chain's CDR3 is CASRVRQGQGYTF. The CDR3, as DNA: TGTGCCAGCAGGGTTAGACAGGGGCAGGGCTACACCTTC.

V and J are TRBV27 and TRBJ2-1; D is perhaps TRBD2 (5 bases). The V end lost 5 bases, the J end lost 5 bases, and 22 bases lay between the germline ends. CDR3 size: 17 residues. Germline CDR1 is MNHEY and CDR2 is SMNVEV (reference sequence). The DNA of the CDR3 is TGTGCCAGCAGTCCCCCACTCGGACTGGCTGGCCACAATGAGCAGTTCTTC. This sequence encodes CASSPPLGLAGHNEQFF.

The chain is built from TRBV2 and TRBJ2-3; D not resolved. With 4 bases removed from V and 4 bases from J, the gap between germline ends came to 9 bases. This CDR3 is 13 amino acids long. Germline V gene data show CDR1 as SNHLY and CDR2 as FYNNEI. DNA of the CDR3: TGTGCCAGCAGTGGAGCTGAGGCAGATACGCAGTATTTT. The encoded protein is CASSGAEADTQYF.

V gene TRBV19 combines with J gene TRBJ2-1; possible D gene TRBD2, 6 bases. The CDR3 spans 15 residues. V lost 4 bases, J lost 6 bases, and 16 bases lay in between. Looked up from germline, CDR1 is LNHDA and CDR2 is SQIVND (reference sequence). The CDR3 DNA sequence: TGTGCCAGTAGTAAGCGACTAGGCCTCTCCAATGAGCAGTTCTTC. Residues: CASSKRLGLSNEQFF.

The V call is TRBV28, the J call TRBJ1-4; D call uncertain. The CDR3 has 15 amino acids. V was cut by 4 bases and J by 5 bases, with 14 bases left in between. Germline CDR1 reads MDHEN; CDR2 reads SYDVKM. The CDR3 loop is CASSSRSDRNEKLFF. CDR3 sequence (DNA): TGTGCCAGCAGTTCCCGGAGTGATCGGAATGAAAAACTGTTTTTT.